These T cell receptor beta chains were read from a single sample in a study of shared clonotypes between healthy human individuals. Repertoires were generated with immunoSEQ multiplex PCR, while TCRdb's copy carries only in-frame clones and drops some. Altogether millions of clones are present, 90% to 95% being singletons, with the ten largest covering roughly 0.13%. Specimen: naive CD4+ T cells sorted from blood. The receptors derive from a man aged 18 to 35 in good health. The CDR3 runs from the conserved cysteine through the conserved F or W. The order of the fields is J gene, clone size, V gene, CDR3 protein. The size field is filled for only some rows; it gives once, few, many or a size class.

TRBJ1-1	.	TRBV11-2	CASTLGTGASFF
TRBJ2-7	.	TRBV7-2	CASTQGSSEQYF
TRBJ1-1	.	TRBV9	CASSAGTPPREAFF
TRBJ2-7	many	TRBV7-2	CASSSRGTFPTYEQYF
TRBJ2-7	.	TRBV10-2	CASGGSYEQYF
TRBJ2-3	.	TRBV5-1	CASSFRQGADTQYF
TRBJ2-2	.	TRBV14	CASSPTQPGELFF
TRBJ1-2	.	TRBV6-1	CASSEVEASYTF
TRBJ1-1	.	TRBV11-2	CASSRTGWTEAFF
TRBJ2-7	.	TRBV18	CASSQGAYTYEQYF
TRBJ2-7	.	TRBV14	CASSQEGVKTAYEQYF
TRBJ2-7	.	TRBV30	CAWSRDRGEQYF
TRBJ1-6	.	TRBV5-4	CASSLSMGQGRYNSPLHF
TRBJ1-1	once	TRBV6-5	CASSYQWMNTEAFF
TRBJ2-7	.	TRBV6-5	CASSRGGARSYEQYF
TRBJ1-3	.	TRBV6-1	CASSPLRGNTIYF
TRBJ2-3	.	TRBV7-2	CASSPKAGDHTHGYTQYF
TRBJ2-7	.	TRBV7-2	CASSSQRDSSEQYF
TRBJ1-4	.	TRBV11-2	CASSSAGTKYEKLFF
TRBJ2-5	.	TRBV6-5	CASRAGLAGGETQYF
TRBJ1-5	once	TRBV12-2	CASRRDRDQPQHF
TRBJ1-4	.	TRBV27	CASSLRTGEKLFF
TRBJ1-6	once	TRBV27	CASSPTGSSYNSPLHF
TRBJ2-7	once	TRBV2	CASSEDRTSLNF
TRBJ2-7	.	TRBV7-2	CASSLTAGGFREQYF
TRBJ2-5	.	TRBV28	CASSTSRETQYF
TRBJ2-1	.	TRBV2	CASSWDRDNEQFF
TRBJ1-4	.	TRBV11-2	CASSLEGGKGLNEKLFF
TRBJ2-7	.	TRBV6-1	CASSKGNFYEQYF
TRBJ1-6	.	TRBV10-2	CASTPSPDTNSPLHF
TRBJ1-5	.	TRBV28	CASTRGYQPQHF
TRBJ2-3	.	TRBV5-1	CASSLGQGATDTQYF
TRBJ1-1	.	TRBV30	CAWDRGGNTEAFF
TRBJ2-5	.	TRBV30	CAWSISGEETQYF
TRBJ1-6	.	TRBV5-1	CASSLDPSGSGSPLHF
TRBJ2-2	.	TRBV2	CASSDLRQGATGELFF
TRBJ1-5	.	TRBV19	CATTQGNQPQHF
TRBJ1-5	.	TRBV2	CASSGQSNQPQHF
TRBJ1-1	.	TRBV5-1	CASSLTGGTEAFF
TRBJ2-7	.	TRBV19	CASSIGGGYEQYF
TRBJ2-1	.	TRBV10-3	CAISESILAGEGRTAGEQFF
TRBJ1-2	.	TRBV4-3	CASSQDSDGSEGYGYTF
TRBJ1-4	.	TRBV11-2	CASSRTGTGIEELFF
TRBJ2-1	.	TRBV5-1	CASSLLLSGNEQFF
TRBJ2-7	.	TRBV27	CASRAGTSGSEQYF
TRBJ2-5	.	TRBV29-1	CSVLPSGTSGRETQYF
TRBJ2-7	.	TRBV30	CAWSGLHEQYF
TRBJ2-5	once	TRBV6-6	CASTSLTGGRETQYF
TRBJ2-1	.	TRBV5-6	CASSWGQYNEQFF
TRBJ1-1	.	TRBV7-9	CASSSDRLNTEAFF
TRBJ2-2	.	TRBV7-9	CASSPGLAGTSSTGELFF
TRBJ2-2	.	TRBV11-2	CASSLRPGELFF
TRBJ2-1	.	TRBV29-1	CSGLSSYNEQFF
TRBJ1-5	once	TRBV5-3	CARSLGGVTPPSSNQPQHF
TRBJ2-2	.	TRBV4-1	CASSQGGLAGNTGELFF
TRBJ1-2	.	TRBV18	CASSPFDRGFGYTF
TRBJ1-2	.	TRBV5-1	CASSLVTGQSSGYTF